The T cell receptor (beta chain) under discussion was sequenced for a study of response to subunit inactivated influenza vaccine. Findings and limits, study-wide: Each seasonal influenza vaccination recruits few new T cells, the authors suggested.

Germline V gene data show CDR1 as SGHVS and CDR2 as FQNEAQ. Deletions cut 1 base from V and 7 bases from J, with 14 bases between. The CDR3 is 15 residues long. A note on this clonotype: The antigen remains unidentified.

One entry per CDR3 protein, called by TCRdb with MiXCR from the RT-PCR reads. In the table there are roughly 630,000 distinct CDR3 sequences, 14% of which are singletons. The source of this sequence is a man aged 45-60 years who received an inactivated influenza vaccine. The chain uses TRBV7-8 and TRBJ1-5; tentative D call: TRBD1 (5 bases). Material: PBMCs from blood, obtained less than 15 days before vaccination. The CDR3: CASSLEGRGTQPQHF. The CDR3 DNA is TGTGCCAGCAGCTTAGAGGGTAGGGGAACCCAGCCCCAGCATTTT.